This entry lists 28 T cell receptor beta chains sequenced from one sample in a study of T cell repertoires in cytomegalovirus infection. One entry per CDR3 protein results from TCRdb running MiXCR on the reads. The sample shows 150,000 to 200,000 distinct CDR3 sequences, about 21% of them seen only once. Sequencing input: PBMCs. The receptors stem from a human donor in good health (CMV status not recorded). Some clones in this sample may be carry-over from other donors' samples.

This clonotype was seen ten or more times. V gene TRBV7-6 combines with J gene TRBJ2-2, with TRBD1 matching 7 bases. Germline trimming cut 5 bases from V and 6 bases from J; bases unmatched to any gene: 6. The CDR3 consists of 14 residues. Looked up from germline, CDR1 is SGHVS and CDR2 is FNYEAQ. The CDR3 DNA is TGTGCCAGCAGCCCCAGACAGGGCTCCGGGGAGCTGTTTTTT. Translated, it gives CASSPRQGSGELFF.

V usage is TRBV6-2 or TRBV6-3 and J usage is TRBJ2-2; TRBD1 agrees at 7 bases. Germline values: CDR1 MNHEY, CDR2 SVGEGT. The trim removed 4 bases at V and 4 bases at J, leaving 9 bases unmatched. CDR3 length: 16 amino acids. DNA of the CDR3: TGTGCCAGCAGTTTGGACAGGACGGCGATCACCGGGGAGCTGTTTTTT. Translated: CASSLDRTAITGELFF.

This clonotype was seen more than once but under ten times. The chain has TRBV20-1 and TRBJ1-4, with D possibly matching TRBD1 (5 bases). Trimming removed 5 bases at V and 4 bases at J, with 14 bases between. Germline CDR1 reads DFQATT; CDR2 reads SNEGSKA (reference sequence). The CDR3 covers 14 residues. CDR3: CSARPRGVNEKLFF. Written as DNA, the CDR3 is TGCAGTGCTCGCCCTAGGGGAGTTAATGAAAAACTGTTTTTT.

This clonotype was observed a few times. The rearrangement uses TRBV7-2 and TRBJ2-7, with TRBD1 matching over 9 bases. This CDR3 has 13 amino acids. Per the germline V gene, CDR1 is SGHTA and CDR2 is FQGNSA. V lost 5 bases and J lost 6; bases outside the gene matches: 5. In DNA form, the CDR3 reads TGTGCCAGCAGCCCGGACAGGGGCGGCGAGCAGTACTTC. Translated, it gives CASSPDRGGEQYF.

A note on this clonotype: A single base separates this from a much larger clone, so it may be a read error. The CDR3 here is CASLAGTNADTQYF. CDR3 DNA sequence: TGTGCCAGTTTAGCGGGAACAAACGCAGATACGCAGTATTTT. V and J are TRBV7-2 and TRBJ2-3; 8 nucleotides match TRBD2. V was pared by 9 bases and J by 4 bases, with 9 bases of the junction left unmatched. CDR1 SGHTA and CDR2 FQGNSA come from the germline V gene. The CDR3 length is 14 residues.

The sample holds many counts of this clonotype. The chain combines TRBV28 with TRBJ2-7, with a weak D call TRBD2 (6 bases). Trimming shortened V by 7 bases and J by 2 bases, and 15 bases separated the two germline ends. CDR3 length equals 14 residues. Germline V gene sequence: CDR1 MDHEN, CDR2 SYDVKM. CDR3 amino acids: CASTPGLRTYEQYF. For the CDR3, the DNA is TGTGCCAGCACACCGGGACTCCGGACCTACGAGCAGTACTTC.

This clonotype was counted at least ten times. V usage is TRBV7-2 and J usage is TRBJ2-3; 8 bases fit TRBD1. The CDR3 has 16 residues. J lost 1 base, V lost 4 bases, and 7 bases had no gene match. CDR1 and CDR2 from the germline V gene are SGHTA and FQGNSA. The CDR3: CASSSAAGQGTDTQYF. The CDR3 DNA reads as TGTGCCAGCAGCTCTGCGGCGGGACAGGGCACAGATACGCAGTATTTT.

This clonotype turned up a few times. This chain joins TRBV19 and TRBJ1-6; D is unclear. The CDR3 totals 14 residues. The V end lost 3 bases, the J end lost 7 bases, and 10 bases lay between the germline ends. The V gene's germline CDR1 is LNHDA and CDR2 SQIVND (reference sequence). In DNA form, the CDR3 reads TGTGCCAGTAGTATGATGCACCAAAATTCACCCCTCCACTTT. This gives the protein CASSMMHQNSPLHF. The entire variable domain, with the rest obtained from reference TRBV19 and TRBJ1-6, is as follows: DGGITQSPKYLFRKEGQNVTLSCEQNLNHDAMYWYRQDPGQGLRLIYYSQIVNDFQKGDIAEGYSVSREKKESFPLTVTSAQKNPTAFYLCASSMMHQNSPLHFGNGTRLTVT.

This clonotype was observed many times. The chain has TRBV11-2 and TRBJ1-2; a weak D match, TRBD1 (5 bases). This CDR3 spans 12 amino acids. V was cut by 5 bases and J by 4 bases, with 8 bases left in between. Looked up from germline, CDR1 is SGHAT and CDR2 is FQNNGV. The CDR3 DNA is TGTGCCAGCAGCATCCAGGGCTATGGCTACACCTTC. It yields the protein CASSIQGYGYTF.

This clonotype was observed a handful of times. A much larger clonotype is one base distant, so this may be a read error. J is TRBJ1-5 and V is TRBV7-4; D uncertain. V lost 0 bases and J 7 bases, leaving 4 bases between the germline ends. The CDR3 loop spans 12 amino acids. CDR1 is SGHVT, CDR2 SQSDAQ, per germline. This CDR3 is CASSLAGQPQHF. The CDR3 DNA reads as TGTGCCAGCAGCTTAGCGGGGCAGCCCCAGCATTTT.

This clonotype was seen once. The junction differs from germline at one of its ends, possibly a read error. J is TRBJ1-5 and V is TRBV15, with D perhaps matching TRBD1 (5 bases). This CDR3 is built from 15 residues. Germline V lookup: CDR1 LNHNV, CDR2 YYDKDF (reference sequence). The CDR3: CATSRVGERNQPRHF. CDR3 sequence (DNA): TGTGCCACCAGCAGAGTAGGGGAGCGGAATCAGCCCCGGCATTTT.

This clonotype was seen at least ten times. V is TRBV5-6 and J is TRBJ1-6, with 8 bases aligning to TRBD1. Germline trimming cut 1 base from V and 10 bases from J; bases unmatched to any gene: 7. This CDR3 has 15 amino acids. Looked up from germline, CDR1 is SGHDT and CDR2 is YYEEEE. CDR3 DNA: TGTGCCAGCAGCTTGACCGTGACAGGGGAGTCACCCCTCCACTTT. It translates to CASSLTVTGESPLHF.

The table lists this clonotype with many counts. CDR3 region: CASSLVFSYNEQFF. CDR3 DNA sequence: TGTGCCAGCAGCTTAGTTTTCTCTTACAATGAGCAGTTCTTC. The J gene is TRBJ2-1, the V gene TRBV7-9; D not resolved. V was shortened by 1 base and J by 4 bases, with 8 bases between the two germline ends. Germline CDR1 SEHNR, CDR2 FQNEAQ (reference sequence). This CDR3 is built from 14 residues.

The table lists this clonotype with a few counts. Relative to the germline gene, one junction end is altered; a read error may explain this. The genes are TRBV6-6 and TRBJ1-2; 8 bases align to TRBD1. The CDR3 length is 14 residues. Germline CDR1 and CDR2: MNHNY and SVGAGI (reference sequence). This CDR3 is CASSTRSARQGIGF. The CDR3 region has the DNA TGTGCCAGCAGTACCCGATCCGCCAGACAGGGGATAGGCTTC.

V is TRBV4-3 and J is TRBJ2-1, with 7 bases identical to TRBD2. This CDR3 has 17 amino acids. Trimming took 0 bases from V and 5 from J; bases not matched to a gene: 10. Per germline, CDR1 LGHNA and CDR2 YSLEER. CDR3 nucleotides: TGCGCCAGCAGCCAAGATCCGGGACTATCGTCTCACAATGAGCAGTTCTTC. It encodes CASSQDPGLSSHNEQFF.

V and J are TRBV12-3 or TRBV12-4 and TRBJ1-1, with D maybe TRBD1 (5 bases). V dropped 0 bases and J dropped 4 bases, with 15 bases sitting between them. The CDR3 is 16 residues long. CDR3 loop: CASSLASGGSGTEAFF. The CDR3 DNA is TGTGCCAGCAGTTTAGCCAGTGGGGGGTCGGGCACTGAAGCTTTCTTT.

The rearrangement uses TRBV19 and TRBJ1-1; D gene uncertain. The length of the CDR3 is 13 residues. Per the germline V gene, CDR1 is LNHDA and CDR2 is SQIVND (reference sequence). Trimming left V 4 bases short and J 2 bases short, with 8 bases between. The CDR3 protein is CASSTKRNTEAFF. In nucleotides, the CDR3 is TGTGCCAGTAGTACAAAGAGAAACACTGAAGCTTTCTTT.

The V and J genes are TRBV4-1 and TRBJ1-6, with TRBD1 as a possible D gene (5 bases). Germline-derived CDR1 and CDR2 are MGHRA and YSYEKL. Between the trimmed V and J ends, which lost 1 base and 13 bases, there was a span of 14 bases. This CDR3 is 14 amino acids long. The CDR3 DNA follows: TGCGCCAGCAGCCAAGTTGGGGGGGATAGTCCCCTCCACTTT. Encoded protein: CASSQVGGDSPLHF.

This clonotype was observed many times. The chain recombines TRBV4-3 with TRBJ2-3; D gene unclear. This CDR3 region has 14 residues. The V gene's germline CDR1 is LGHNA and CDR2 YSLEER. Trimming took off 0 bases at V and 0 bases at J, with 4 bases between the two ends. This CDR3 is CASSQESSTDTQYF. The CDR3 bases are TGCGCCAGCAGCCAAGAGTCCAGCACAGATACGCAGTATTTT.

The V call is TRBV6-2 or TRBV6-3, the J call TRBJ1-1; D perhaps matches TRBD1 (6 bases). The germline V and J ends were trimmed by 5 bases and 6 bases, with 13 bases remaining between them. Germline CDR1 MNHEY, CDR2 SVGEGT. The CDR3 is 13 amino acids. The DNA of the CDR3 is TGTGCCAGCAGTCGACAGGCGGAATCTGAAGCTTTCTTT. This encodes CASSRQAESEAFF.

CDR3 in DNA: TGTGCCAGCAGCTCGGATGCCGGGACGCAGTATTTT. It yields the protein CASSSDAGTQYF. This chain links TRBV11-2 with TRBJ2-3; D remains unclear. The V and J ends lost 4 bases and 9 bases respectively, with 11 bases between them. This CDR3 has 12 residues. Germline V gene sequence: CDR1 SGHAT, CDR2 FQNNGV.

This clonotype was found many times. J is TRBJ2-1 and V is TRBV7-2; 13 bases align to TRBD2. Trimming removed 5 bases from V and 7 bases from J; junction bases left unmatched: 5. Germline CDR1 reads SGHTA; CDR2 reads FQGNSA. The CDR3 consists of 15 residues. The CDR3: CASSTLLAGGNEQFF. The DNA of the CDR3 is TGTGCCAGCAGCACATTACTAGCGGGGGGGAATGAGCAGTTCTTC.

This clonotype was recorded many times. V and J are TRBV7-8 and TRBJ2-5; 8 bases align to TRBD1. V lost 5 bases, J lost 4 bases, and 6 bases stayed unmatched. The germline V gene encodes CDR1 SGHVS and CDR2 FQNEAQ. CDR3 length: 14 amino acids. The CDR3 here is CASSPGTGRETQYF. The CDR3 DNA reads TGTGCCAGCAGCCCAGGGACAGGACGAGAGACCCAGTACTTC.

This chain connects TRBV28 to TRBJ2-7; D is perhaps TRBD1 (6 bases). V lost 7 bases to trimming and J lost 5 bases, with 18 bases between them. Germline V gene data show CDR1 as MDHEN and CDR2 as SYDVKM. This CDR3 spans 14 amino acids. The CDR3: CASTPDQGTHEQYF. CDR3 DNA sequence: TGTGCCAGCACCCCGGATCAGGGGACCCACGAGCAGTACTTC.

A note on this clonotype: This could be a read error, since a much larger clone is one nucleotide away. The gene calls are TRBV7-8 and TRBJ1-1; tentative D call: TRBD1 (5 bases). From germline, CDR1 is SGHVS and CDR2 FQNEAQ. The CDR3 covers 13 residues. The ends were cut back, 5 bases at V and 5 bases at J, with 12 bases in the middle. CDR3 nucleotide sequence: TGTGCCAGCAGCGTAAACGGGGGGACTGAAGCTTTCTTT. Its protein is CASSVNGGTEAFF.

Of note for this clonotype: With a much larger clone just one base away, this may be a read error. V usage is TRBV7-3 and J usage is TRBJ1-6; possibly TRBD1 for D (5 bases). Trimming removed 5 bases at V and 11 bases at J, with 16 bases between. Germline V gene lookup returns CDR1 SGHTA and CDR2 FQGTGA. CDR3 length: 14 residues. CDR3 amino acids: CASSLGVGNAPLHF. CDR3 DNA sequence: TGTGCCAGCAGCCTAGGGGTAGGCAATGCACCCCTCCACTTT.

This clonotype was recorded at least ten times. The chain is built from TRBV7-2 and TRBJ1-2, with D possibly matching TRBD1 (5 bases). V was trimmed by 6 bases and J by 6 bases, leaving 14 bases between them. The CDR3 runs to 13 residues. The germline CDR1 and CDR2 sequences are SGHTA and FQGNSA. The CDR3 here is CASSPGPPNGYTF. CDR3 nucleotide sequence: TGTGCCAGCAGTCCAGGGCCACCCAATGGCTACACCTTC. The full variable domain, completed using reference TRBV7-2 and TRBJ1-2, is GAGVSQSPSNKVTEKGKDVELRCDPISGHTALYWYRQSLGQGLEFLIYFQGNSAPDKSGLPSDRFSAERTGGSVSTLTIQRTQQEDSAVYLCASSPGPPNGYTFGSGTRLTVV.

This clonotype appeared a few times. V gene TRBV6-8 combines with J gene TRBJ1-1; no clear D. This CDR3 is built from 13 residues. V lost 9 bases and J 1 base, leaving 12 bases between the germline ends. Germline CDR1 reads MNHGY; CDR2 reads SAAAGT. DNA of the CDR3: TGTGCCAGTCGGTCCTCGGGGAACACTGAAGCTTTCTTT. Translating gives CASRSSGNTEAFF.